This T cell receptor beta chain was identified in a study of T cells after yellow fever vaccination. Whole-study results and caveats: Although the secondary response was weaker, it peaked faster, at day 5 versus 15.

TCRdb passed the 5' RACE reads through MiXCR, listing each CDR3 protein once. Here the sample spans a few hundred thousand distinct CDR3 sequences, about 19% being singletons. Worth noting for this clonotype: Its antigen remains unidentified.

CDR3 length equals 14 residues. In germline, CDR1 is MDHEN, CDR2 SYDVKM. V trimming: 11 bases; J trimming: 3 bases; junction bases outside the gene matches: 8. The chain has TRBV28 and TRBJ2-3, with 10 positions matching TRBD2. Sample: PBMCs, taken 15 days after the yellow fever booster vaccination. This TCR was sampled from a man younger than 40 who received the YFV17D yellow fever vaccine. The CDR3 DNA is TGTGCCGCGGGACTAGCGCAAATAACAGATACGCAGTATTTT. It is translated as CAAGLAQITDTQYF.